This TCR beta chain was captured in a study of OX40 agonist ivuxolimab in advanced cancers. The V gene's germline CDR1 is LGHNT and CDR2 FRNRAP. The CDR3 has 17 amino acids. After removal of 0 bases from V and 8 bases from J, the junction contained 11 bases not matched to a gene. Findings and caveats of the study: Low levels of normalized T-cell clonal expansion also appeared in some nonresponders.

As for this clone: Its antigen is undetermined.

Method: immunoSEQ multiplex PCR; TCRdb's copy keeps in-frame clones and lacks some. The sample comprises about 41,000 clones, just under 85% of which are singletons, and around 2.7% rests with the top ten. The clonotype originates from an adult with an advanced solid tumor such as melanoma, head and neck, liver or kidney cancer. The material was CD4+ or CD8+ T cells sorted from blood, obtained in a trial of the OX40 agonist ivuxolimab. The V and J genes are TRBV12-5 and TRBJ2-3; 10 bases align to TRBD2. The chain's CDR3 is CASGLVPGSGRLGTQYF. The DNA for the CDR3 is TGTGCTAGTGGTTTGGTACCTGGTAGCGGGAGGCTAGGTACGCAGTATTTT.